Shown below are 15 T cell receptor beta chains from a single sample sequenced in a study of shared clonotypes between healthy human individuals. Assay used: immunoSEQ multiplex PCR; TCRdb lists only in-frame clones, some missing. The repertoire consists of 2 million to 2.5 million clones, with nearly 97% occurring once and the leading ten covering 0.13%. The sequenced sample was naive CD4+ T cells sorted from blood. Subset indicated: CD45RA+ positively selected. These receptors all come from a man aged 18 to 29 in good health.

This clone was observed a single time. The J gene is TRBJ1-2, the V gene TRBV7-9, with D possibly matching TRBD1 (6 bases). This CDR3 has 15 amino acids. The V gene lost 5 bases and the J gene lost 2 bases, with 15 bases spanning the gap. Germline CDR1 and CDR2: SEHNR and FQNEAQ (reference sequence). The CDR3 sequence: CASSASTGLNYGYTF. The CDR3 DNA reads TGTGCCAGCAGCGCTTCGACAGGTTTGAACTATGGCTACACCTTC.

CDR3 region: CASSLKNTGELFF. Here the CDR3 DNA reads TGTGCCAGCAGCTTGAAAAACACCGGGGAGCTGTTTTTT. This chain joins TRBV5-4 and TRBJ2-2; D not resolved. V lost 1 base and J 2 bases, leaving 3 bases between the germline ends. CDR3 length: 13 residues. From germline, CDR1 is SGHNT and CDR2 YYREEE (reference sequence).

The chain uses TRBV11-2 and TRBJ2-2; 15 bases map to TRBD2. The junction had 7 bases not matched to a gene; V was cut back by 5 bases and J by 0 bases. CDR1 SGHAT and CDR2 FQNNGV come from the germline V gene. The CDR3 sequence is 19 residues long. CDR3 in amino acids: CASSMFGLAGGPNTGELFF. In DNA form, the CDR3 reads TGTGCCAGCAGCATGTTCGGACTAGCGGGAGGGCCGAACACCGGGGAGCTGTTTTTT.

The chain employs TRBV5-1 and TRBJ2-5; D is uncertain. Looked up from germline, CDR1 is SGHRS and CDR2 is YFSETQ. Trimming took off 4 bases at V and 3 bases at J, with 7 bases between the two ends. The CDR3 spans 12 residues. The DNA for the CDR3 is TGCGCCAGCAGCGTTTCGGAAGAGACCCAGTACTTC. This gives the protein CASSVSEETQYF. Complete variable domain (other parts from reference TRBV5-1 and TRBJ2-5): KAGVTQTPRYLIKTRGQQVTLSCSPISGHRSVSWYQQTPGQGLQFLFEYFSETQRNKGNFPGRFSGRQFSNSRSEMNVSTLELGDSALYLCASSVSEETQYFGPGTRLLVL.

The chain has TRBV7-9 and TRBJ1-6; possibly TRBD1 for D (5 bases). Germline lookup yields CDR1 SEHNR and CDR2 FQNEAQ (reference sequence). This CDR3 is 16 amino acids long. Trimming took 3 bases from V and 5 from J, leaving 14 bases between them. The CDR3, as DNA: TGTGCCAGCAGCTTCGGAGTTACAGGAAATAATTCACCCCTCCACTTT. It encodes CASSFGVTGNNSPLHF.

For the CDR3, the DNA is TGTGCCAGCATTAACCAGCCGAACACCGGGGAGCTGTTTTTT. Protein: CASINQPNTGELFF. The V call is TRBV6-1, the J call TRBJ2-2; D is undetermined. The CDR3 is 14 residues long. Looked up from germline, CDR1 is MNHNS and CDR2 is SASEGT. Between the trimmed V and J ends, which lost 7 bases and 0 bases, there was a span of 9 bases.

This clone was picked up one time. The chain recombines TRBV5-4 with TRBJ2-1; 9 nucleotides match TRBD1. From germline, CDR1 is SGHNT and CDR2 YYREEE (reference sequence). The CDR3 is 17 residues long. V lost 3 bases, J lost 9 bases, and 16 bases stayed unmatched. CDR3 bases: TGTGCCAGCAGCTCCCTCACCGGGACAGGGATACGGGGTGAGCAGTTCTTC. Translating gives CASSSLTGTGIRGEQFF.

CDR3 protein: CASSIEVGVPTYEQYF. CDR3 coding DNA: TGTGCCAGTAGTATAGAGGTAGGAGTCCCCACCTACGAGCAGTACTTC. The rearrangement joins TRBV19 to TRBJ2-7; unclear D gene. CDR1 and CDR2 (germline): LNHDA, SQIVND (reference sequence). The V gene lost 0 bases and the J gene lost 2 bases, with 14 bases spanning the gap. This CDR3 contains 16 residues.

This chain uses TRBV27 with TRBJ1-2; D possibly corresponds to TRBD1 (5 bases). The CDR3 length is 16 residues. V was trimmed by 8 bases and J by 4 bases, leaving 23 bases between them. The germline gives CDR1 MNHEY, CDR2 SMNVEV (reference sequence). The DNA of the CDR3 is TGTGCCAGCCGGGACCGGGGAGGAGTACTGGGCTATGGCTACACCTTC. It is translated as CASRDRGGVLGYGYTF.

In regard to this clone: At one of its ends the junction is not consistent with the germline gene, which may arise from a read error. This chain connects TRBV10-3 to TRBJ2-7, with 9 bases identical to TRBD1. The CDR3 is made up of 18 amino acids. The germline CDR1 and CDR2 sequences are ENHRY and SYGVKD. CDR3 nucleotides: TGTGCCAGCAGTTCATTACTTAACCGGGACAGGGTCAACTACGAGCAGTACTTC. This translates into CASSSLLNRDRVNYEQYF.

CDR3 bases: TGTGCCAGCAGCTTAGTCGGAACTAATGAGCAGTTCTTC. Encoded protein: CASSLVGTNEQFF. The chain combines TRBV7-9 with TRBJ2-1, with D hard to call. The CDR3 length is 13 residues. Germline values: CDR1 SEHNR, CDR2 FQNEAQ (reference sequence). With 1 base removed from V and 7 bases from J, the gap between germline ends came to 8 bases. The variable domain in full, with the rest retrieved from reference TRBV7-9 and TRBJ2-1, is DTGVSQNPRHKITKRGQNVTFRCDPISEHNRLYWYRQTLGQGPEFLTYFQNEAQLEKSRLLSDRFSAERPKGSFSTLEIQRTEQGDSAMYLCASSLVGTNEQFFGPGTRLTVL.

This chain joins TRBV2 and TRBJ2-7, with TRBD1 matching over 11 bases. J gave up 4 bases and V 4 bases, and 6 bases lay outside the gene matches. The CDR3 covers 15 residues. Germline V gene sequence: CDR1 SNHLY, CDR2 FYNNEI. The CDR3 loop is CASSAAGQGGYEQYF. As DNA, the CDR3 is TGTGCCAGCAGTGCCGCGGGACAGGGGGGATACGAGCAGTACTTC. Full variable domain (remainder filled in from reference TRBV2 and TRBJ2-7): EPEVTQTPSHQVTQMGQEVILRCVPISNHLYFYWYRQILGQKVEFLVSFYNNEISEKSEIFDDQFSVERPDGSNFTLKIRSTKLEDSAMYFCASSAAGQGGYEQYFGPGTRLTVT.

The gene calls are TRBV6-5 and TRBJ1-5; tentative D call: TRBD1 (5 bases). The CDR3 has 15 residues. Germline lookup yields CDR1 MNHEY and CDR2 SVGAGI. Trimming took 0 bases from V and 5 from J, leaving 11 bases between them. In DNA form, the CDR3 reads TGTGCCAGCAGTTACTCGAAAACGGGGGATCAGCCCCAGCATTTT. This codes for CASSYSKTGDQPQHF.

Turning to this clone: Other DNA sequences in this specimen translate into the identical CDR3. The chain combines TRBV30 with TRBJ2-1; the D gene is possibly TRBD2 (5 bases). CDR3 size: 15 residues. From germline, CDR1 is GTSNPN and CDR2 SVGIG (reference sequence). V lost 0 bases and J 1 base, leaving 10 bases between the germline ends. The CDR3 loop is CAWSVRSGSYNEQFF. The CDR3 DNA reads as TGTGCCTGGAGTGTACGAAGCGGATCCTACAATGAGCAGTTCTTC.

The chain links TRBV7-2 to TRBJ1-5, with D tentatively TRBD1 (6 bases). The CDR3 covers 15 residues. V gave up 6 bases and J gave up 1 base, with 13 bases separating them. The germline CDR1 and CDR2 sequences are SGHTA and FQGNSA. CDR3 sequence reads: CASREQGRSNQPQHF. The DNA for the CDR3 is TGTGCCAGCAGGGAACAGGGTAGGAGCAATCAGCCCCAGCATTTT. Based on the CDR3 plus reference TRBV7-2 and TRBJ1-5, the full variable domain is GAGVSQSPSNKVTEKGKDVELRCDPISGHTALYWYRQSLGQGLEFLIYFQGNSAPDKSGLPSDRFSAERTGGSVSTLTIQRTQQEDSAVYLCASREQGRSNQPQHFGDGTRLSIL.